This record concerns one TCR beta chain sequence. Its specificity is not known. Individually, cDNA molecules had unique molecular identifiers attached to them. TCRdb independently ran MiXCR on the 5' RACE reads; one entry per CDR3 protein. The sample consists of tens of thousands of distinct CDR3 sequences, around 20% of them appearing once. This sample was taken from a study of early T cells in non-severe SARS-CoV-2 infection. Study as a whole: Bulk RNA isolated from unsorted whole blood underwent sequencing; chains were not paired.

Trimming stripped 6 bases from V and 4 bases from J, with 18 bases between. The CDR3 runs to 16 residues. Germline CDR1 reads SNHLY; CDR2 reads FYNNEI. Study-wide points: Private and CD4 specificities were missed by VDJdb matching, which favored anti-spike CD8 responses.

This receptor was taken from an adult who was a healthcare worker with PCR-confirmed SARS-CoV-2 infection or an uninfected control (not recorded which). Specimen: whole blood, collected at baseline. The rearrangement links TRBV2 to TRBJ2-2; D is perhaps TRBD1 or TRBD2 (6 bases each). The CDR3 coding sequence is TGTGCCAGCAGCAGGAGGGGGATCCGGGGCACCGGGGAGCTGTTTTTT. This codes for CASSRRGIRGTGELFF.